This TCR beta chain was identified in a study of blood T cell repertoires in COVID-19 (TCRdb year 2020). Background for the entire study: Samples covering the acute and convalescent phases of COVID-19 were provided by collaborators in the United States, Italy and Spain. The prospective study material was composed of cDNA or gDNA derived from T cells, B-cell-depleted T cells, or PBMCs. Subjects who had been exposed to COVID-19, were actively infected with it, or had recovered from it provided the deeply sampled blood TCRbeta repertoires that made up the dataset. A freely available public database, intended as a resource for researchers studying the immune response to SARS-CoV-2, is where the repertoires were released. Samples came from the ongoing ImmuneRACE study (first 160 participants) plus 1,254 subjects from 6 global collaborators. The sample metadata nearly always contained a de-identified subject ID, COVID-19 status, age in years and sex. Where available, HLA class I and class II types were taken from metadata supplied by the sample provider and were not determined by assay-based typing.

The collaborating institutions used their own protocols to collect whole blood in K2EDTA tubes. Collaborator samples were shipped for TCRbeta analysis as frozen whole blood, isolated PBMCs, or DNA extracted from either sample type. The CDR3, cysteine through phenylalanine, is 13 amino acids long. Kept here is only the CDR3 DNA, which spans 39 bases and is read in frame from base 1. V ends up 6 bases short and J 1 base short, with an unmatched junction base count of 0. This clone has a single count. Its antigen is currently not known. Qualities for individual bases were not recorded, and no much larger clone is one base off. The immunoSEQ Assay, a bias-controlled multiplex PCR, was used to amplify TCRbeta CDR3 regions from genomic DNA. The authors' pipeline ran thus. Nucleated cell counts per sample were estimated from amplification of reference gene primers within the assay. To quantify the absolute abundance of each unique TCRbeta CDR3 rearrangement, sequence reads were collapsed and filtered. For each sample, productive Simpson clonality was calculated as the square root of Simpson's diversity index across productive rearrangements. TCRdb carries this immuneACCESS record with in-frame sequences only. Its versions omit some clonotypes, under half of them owing to an unresolved V gene in the studies checked, with the rest unexplained. Clone size and V and J calls were adopted from that table, with D and trimming inferred from the DNA. The sample profile shows 150,000 to 200,000 clones; approximately 84% of them were found once. Approximately 2.4% of the sample belongs to the ten largest clones.

Summary of the overall study and its limitations: The amount of clinical and demographic metadata varied by source and participant and was provided uncurated.

The clonotype was recovered from a human donor with acute or convalescent COVID-19. The donor label of this sample is uncertain. The material sequenced was peripheral blood. The sequence joins TRBV12-3 or TRBV12-4 to TRBJ1-5; TRBD1 agrees with 7 junctional bases. For the CDR3, the sequence is CASRGQSNQPQHF. The DNA is as follows: TGTGCCAGCAGGGGACAGAGCAATCAGCCCCAGCATTTT.